This entry lists 15 T cell receptor beta chains sequenced from one sample in a study of shared clonotypes between healthy human individuals. Libraries were prepared by immunoSEQ multiplex PCR; TCRdb keeps only in-frame clonotypes and omits some of them. Here the sample spans 500,000 to 650,000 clones, around 78% being singletons. Sequenced sample: PBMCs. These receptors were taken from a middle-aged woman in good health. Some clones in this sample may be carry-over from other donors' samples.

The rearrangement joins TRBV7-3 to TRBJ2-2; D is ambiguous. The CDR3 spans 13 residues. Germline-derived CDR1 and CDR2 are SGHTA and FQGTGA. V dropped 2 bases and J dropped 4 bases, with 5 bases sitting between them. CDR3 region: CASSLAPTGELFF. The CDR3 DNA sequence: TGTGCCAGCAGCTTAGCCCCCACCGGGGAGCTGTTTTTT.

This clone has only a few counts. The identical CDR3 is also encoded by other nucleotide sequences in the sample. The chain couples TRBV30 to TRBJ1-5; D ambiguous. The CDR3 length is 13 residues. The V gene's germline CDR1 is GTSNPN and CDR2 SVGIG (reference sequence). Trimming removed 0 bases at V and 2 bases at J, with 5 bases between. The chain's CDR3 is CAWSVRGNQPQHF. The CDR3 nucleotides read TGTGCCTGGAGTGTACGCGGCAATCAGCCCCAGCATTTT.

This chain joins TRBV27 and TRBJ2-7; D is possibly TRBD1 (6 bases). Germline CDR1 and CDR2: MNHEY and SMNVEV (reference sequence). Trimming shortened V by 8 bases and J by 1 base, and 12 bases separated the two germline ends. CDR3 length: 13 residues. The CDR3 nucleotides are TGTGCCAGCCTCGACAGGTTATCCTACGAGCAGTACTTC. Translated, it gives CASLDRLSYEQYF.

DNA for the CDR3: TGTGCCAGCAGCCCTCCTTTAGGGCGCCAAGAGACCCAGTACTTC. This encodes CASSPPLGRQETQYF. The chain uses TRBV9 and TRBJ2-5, with D unclear. V lost 4 bases and J lost 1, with 14 bases in between. This CDR3 is built from 15 residues. Germline V gene sequence: CDR1 SGDLS, CDR2 YYNGEE. The full variable domain, completed using reference TRBV9 and TRBJ2-5, is DSGVTQTPKHLITATGQRVTLRCSPRSGDLSVYWYQQSLDQGLQFLIQYYNGEERAKGNILERFSAQQFPDLHSELNLSSLELGDSALYFCASSPPLGRQETQYFGPGTRLLVL.

V gene TRBV6-1 combines with J gene TRBJ1-2; TRBD1 is a possible D gene (5 bases). V shed 8 bases and J shed 7 bases, with 23 bases lying between them. The CDR3 runs 15 residues. CDR1 is MNHNS, CDR2 SASEGT, per germline. For the CDR3, the DNA is TGTGCCAGCGGGGGTGCGGATCCGATGACCGGTGGCTACACCTTC. Amino acids: CASGGADPMTGGYTF.

This clone was observed a few times. This chain uses TRBV19 with TRBJ2-3; D remains unclear. The length of the CDR3 is 14 residues. The germline CDR1 and CDR2 sequences are LNHDA and SQIVND (reference sequence). Trimming took off 3 bases at V and 0 bases at J, with 7 bases between the two ends. The CDR3 protein is CASSISPSTDTQYF. The CDR3 DNA follows: TGTGCCAGTAGTATTTCCCCTAGCACAGATACGCAGTATTTT.

CDR3 sequence reads: CASSLWVGAEGTQYF. The CDR3 coding sequence is TGTGCCAGCAGTTTATGGGTAGGGGCCGAGGGGACCCAGTACTTC. The rearrangement joins TRBV28 to TRBJ2-5; D is tentatively TRBD1 or TRBD2 (5 bases each). The CDR3 runs 15 residues. Germline V gene data show CDR1 as MDHEN and CDR2 as SYDVKM. With 0 bases removed from V and 7 bases from J, the gap between germline ends came to 15 bases.

The chain joins TRBV27 to TRBJ2-7; 7 bases map to TRBD1. This CDR3 spans 14 amino acids. The V gene's germline CDR1 is MNHEY and CDR2 SMNVEV (reference sequence). V shed 3 bases, J shed 2 bases, and the junction held 4 bases outside the gene matches. The CDR3 nucleotides read TGTGCCAGCAGTTTTCGGACAGGTCCCTACGAGCAGTACTTC. Its translation: CASSFRTGPYEQYF.

The chain employs TRBV11-2 and TRBJ2-7, with no clear D. V was clipped by 5 bases and J by 2 bases, with 16 bases between them. Germline V gives CDR1 SGHAT, CDR2 FQNNGV. CDR3 length: 15 amino acids. CDR3 coding DNA: TGTGCCAGCAGCCCTAATGTGGGGTATACCTACGAGCAGTACTTC. It encodes CASSPNVGYTYEQYF.

The chain couples TRBV11-2 to TRBJ2-2, with a weak D call TRBD2 (6 bases). V was trimmed by 7 bases and J by 0 bases, leaving 15 bases between them. The CDR3 loop spans 16 amino acids. In germline, CDR1 is SGHAT, CDR2 FQNNGV. The CDR3 DNA is TGTGCCAGCACGGGCCGCGCGGGACCGAACACCGGGGAGCTGTTTTTT. Translating gives CASTGRAGPNTGELFF.

The chain joins TRBV5-4 to TRBJ2-7; 11 bases align to TRBD1. The CDR3 is made up of 15 amino acids. J gave up 3 bases and V 4 bases, and 6 bases lay outside the gene matches. Germline CDR1 is SGHNT and CDR2 is YYREEE (reference sequence). The CDR3 reads CASSLTGTGGYEQYF. CDR3 nucleotides: TGTGCCAGCAGCCTAACCGGGACAGGGGGCTACGAGCAGTACTTC.

Remarks on this clone: The junction departs from germline at one end; a sequencing error may be responsible. This sample includes further DNA sequences coding for the same CDR3. This chain joins TRBV6-5 and TRBJ1-2; D is undetermined. The CDR3 consists of 12 residues. Germline V gene data show CDR1 as MNHEY and CDR2 as SVGAGI. CDR3 DNA: TGTGCCAGCAGTAGTCAGTTCTATGGCTACACCTTT. It yields the protein CASSSQFYGYTF.

This chain uses TRBV7-3 with TRBJ2-3, with D tentatively TRBD1 (5 bases). Germline CDR1 and CDR2: SGHTA and FQGTGA. The CDR3 extends over 14 amino acids. V was shortened by 5 bases and J by 1 base, with 10 bases between the two germline ends. CDR3 sequence: CASSRDSGTDTQYF. CDR3 bases: TGTGCCAGCAGCCGTGACAGCGGCACAGATACGCAGTATTTT.

This clone appeared once. V gene TRBV30 combines with J gene TRBJ2-1, with a possible D match to TRBD2 (5 bases). Germline CDR1 GTSNPN, CDR2 SVGIG (reference sequence). CDR3 size: 14 residues. V lost 2 bases to trimming and J lost 2 bases, with 10 bases between them. CDR3 nucleotide sequence: TGTGCCTGGAGTATCGGGGTCCCCTACAATGAGCAGTTCTTC. Translation: CAWSIGVPYNEQFF.

This clone showed up just a few times. The chain is built from TRBV10-2 and TRBJ2-5; D may be TRBD2 (5 bases). Trimming left V 6 bases short and J 5 bases short, with 10 bases between. Germline V CDR1 and CDR2: WSHSY, SAAADI. This CDR3 has 12 amino acids. DNA for the CDR3: TGCGCCAGCAGCGGGAATGGGGAGACCCAGTACTTC. Translation gives CASSGNGETQYF.